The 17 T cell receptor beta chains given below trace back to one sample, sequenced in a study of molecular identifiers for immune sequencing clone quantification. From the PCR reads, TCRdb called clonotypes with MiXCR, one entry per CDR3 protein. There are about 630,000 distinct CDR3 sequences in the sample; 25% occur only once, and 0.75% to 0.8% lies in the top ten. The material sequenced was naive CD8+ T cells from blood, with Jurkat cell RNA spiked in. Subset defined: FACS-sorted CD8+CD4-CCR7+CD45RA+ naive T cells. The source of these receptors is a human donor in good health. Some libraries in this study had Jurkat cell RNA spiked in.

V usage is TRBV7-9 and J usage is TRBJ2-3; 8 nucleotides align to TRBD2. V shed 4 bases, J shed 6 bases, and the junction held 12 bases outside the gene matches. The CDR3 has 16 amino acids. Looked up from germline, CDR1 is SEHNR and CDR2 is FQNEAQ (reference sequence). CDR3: CASSSRLAIGLDTQYF. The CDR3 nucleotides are TGTGCCAGCAGCTCCCGACTAGCGATAGGGTTGGATACGCAGTATTTT.

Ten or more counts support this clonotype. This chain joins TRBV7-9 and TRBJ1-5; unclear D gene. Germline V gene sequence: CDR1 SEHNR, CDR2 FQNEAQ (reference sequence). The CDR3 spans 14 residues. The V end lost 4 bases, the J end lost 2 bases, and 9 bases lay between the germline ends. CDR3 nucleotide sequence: TGTGCCAGCAGCTCAGCTCCGGGCAATCAGCCCCAGCATTTT. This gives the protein CASSSAPGNQPQHF. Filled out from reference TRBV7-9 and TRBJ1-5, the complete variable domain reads DTGVSQNPRHKITKRGQNVTFRCDPISEHNRLYWYRQTLGQGPEFLTYFQNEAQLEKSRLLSDRFSAERPKGSFSTLEIQRTEQGDSAMYLCASSSAPGNQPQHFGDGTRLSIL.

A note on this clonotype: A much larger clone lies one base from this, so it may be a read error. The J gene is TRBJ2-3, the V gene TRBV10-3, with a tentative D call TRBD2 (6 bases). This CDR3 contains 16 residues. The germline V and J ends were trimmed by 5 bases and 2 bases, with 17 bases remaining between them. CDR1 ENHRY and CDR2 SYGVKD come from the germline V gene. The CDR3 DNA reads TGTGCCATCAGTCAGGCGGAGGGGAGCCACACAGATACGCAGTATTTT. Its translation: CAISQAEGSHTDTQYF.

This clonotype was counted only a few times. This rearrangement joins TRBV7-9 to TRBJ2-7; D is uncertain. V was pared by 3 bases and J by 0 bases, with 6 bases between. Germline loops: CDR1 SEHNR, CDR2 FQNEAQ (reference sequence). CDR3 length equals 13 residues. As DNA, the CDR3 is TGTGCCAGCAGCTTTGAGACCTCCTACGAGCAGTACTTC. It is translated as CASSFETSYEQYF.

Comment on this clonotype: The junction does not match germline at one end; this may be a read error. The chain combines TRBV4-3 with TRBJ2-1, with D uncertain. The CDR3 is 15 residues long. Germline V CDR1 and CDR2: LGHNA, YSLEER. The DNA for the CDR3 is TGCGCCAGCAGCCAAGATTGGTCCTCCTACAATGGGCAGTTCTTC. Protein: CASSQDWSSYNGQFF.

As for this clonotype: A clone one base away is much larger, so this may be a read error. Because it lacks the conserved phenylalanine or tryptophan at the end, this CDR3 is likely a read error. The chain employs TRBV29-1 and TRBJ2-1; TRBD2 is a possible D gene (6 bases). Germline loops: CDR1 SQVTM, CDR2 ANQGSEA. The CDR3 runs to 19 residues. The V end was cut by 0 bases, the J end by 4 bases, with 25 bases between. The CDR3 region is CSVEDNRVGGSPNYNEQFS. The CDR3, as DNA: TGCAGCGTTGAAGATAACCGGGTGGGGGGAAGTCCCAATTACAATGAGCAGTTCTCC.

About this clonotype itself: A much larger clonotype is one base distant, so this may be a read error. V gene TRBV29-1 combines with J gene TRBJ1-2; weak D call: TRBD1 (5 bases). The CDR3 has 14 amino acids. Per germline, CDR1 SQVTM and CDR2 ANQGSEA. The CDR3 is CSVEEGTRDYGYNF. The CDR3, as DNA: TGCAGCGTTGAAGAGGGAACAAGGGACTATGGCTACAACTTC.

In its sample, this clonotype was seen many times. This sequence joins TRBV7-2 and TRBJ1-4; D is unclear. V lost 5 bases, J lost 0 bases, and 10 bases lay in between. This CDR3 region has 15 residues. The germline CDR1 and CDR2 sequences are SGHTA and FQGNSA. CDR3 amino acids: CASSPRTSTNEKLFF. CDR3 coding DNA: TGTGCCAGCAGCCCCAGGACCTCAACTAATGAAAAACTGTTTTTT.

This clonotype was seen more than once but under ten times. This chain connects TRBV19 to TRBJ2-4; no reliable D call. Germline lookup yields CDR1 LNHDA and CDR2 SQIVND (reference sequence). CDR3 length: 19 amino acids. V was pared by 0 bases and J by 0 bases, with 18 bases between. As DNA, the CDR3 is TGTGCCAGTAGTATAGATAGTTTGGCGGCAGACCTAGCCAAAAACATTCAGTACTTC. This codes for CASSIDSLAADLAKNIQYF.

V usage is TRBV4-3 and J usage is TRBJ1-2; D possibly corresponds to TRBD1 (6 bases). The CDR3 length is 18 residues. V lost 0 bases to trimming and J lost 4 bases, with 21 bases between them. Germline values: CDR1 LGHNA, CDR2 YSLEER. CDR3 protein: CASSQDPEGRGSPYGYTF. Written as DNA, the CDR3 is TGCGCCAGCAGCCAAGATCCTGAGGGCAGGGGATCCCCCTATGGCTACACCTTC.

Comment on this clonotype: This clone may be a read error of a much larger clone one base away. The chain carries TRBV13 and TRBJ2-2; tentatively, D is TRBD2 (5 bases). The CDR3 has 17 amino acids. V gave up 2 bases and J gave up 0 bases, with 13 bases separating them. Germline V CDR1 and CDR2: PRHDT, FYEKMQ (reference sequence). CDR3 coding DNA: TGTGCCAGCAGCTTAAGTCTAGCTCACACGAACACCGGGGAGCTGTTTTTT. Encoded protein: CASSLSLAHTNTGELFF.

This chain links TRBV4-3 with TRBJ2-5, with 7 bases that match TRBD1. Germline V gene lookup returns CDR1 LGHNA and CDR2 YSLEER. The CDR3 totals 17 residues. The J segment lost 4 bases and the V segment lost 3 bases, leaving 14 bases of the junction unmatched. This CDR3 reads CASSQAKARDSRETQYF. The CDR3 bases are TGCGCCAGCAGCCAGGCTAAAGCCCGGGACAGCCGAGAGACCCAGTACTTC.

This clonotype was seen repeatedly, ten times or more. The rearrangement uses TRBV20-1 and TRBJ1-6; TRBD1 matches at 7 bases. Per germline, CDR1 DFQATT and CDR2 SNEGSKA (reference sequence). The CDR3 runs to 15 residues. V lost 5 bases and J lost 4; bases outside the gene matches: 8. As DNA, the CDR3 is TGCAGTGCTGAGACAGGGTGGGATTATAATTCACCCCTCCACTTT. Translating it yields CSAETGWDYNSPLHF.

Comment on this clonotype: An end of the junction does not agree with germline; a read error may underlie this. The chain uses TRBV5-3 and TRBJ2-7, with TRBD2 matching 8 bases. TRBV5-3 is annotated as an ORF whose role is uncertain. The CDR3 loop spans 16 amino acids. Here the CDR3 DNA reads TGCGCCAGCAGCTTGGTGGCTTTAGCGGGATCCTACGAGCAGTACTTC. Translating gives CASSLVALAGSYEQYF.

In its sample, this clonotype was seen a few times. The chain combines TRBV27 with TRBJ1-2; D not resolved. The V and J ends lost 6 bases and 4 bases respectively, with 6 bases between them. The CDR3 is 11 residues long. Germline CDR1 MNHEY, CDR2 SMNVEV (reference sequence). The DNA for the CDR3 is TGTGCCAGCAGGTCTAGCTATGGCTACACCTTC. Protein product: CASRSSYGYTF.

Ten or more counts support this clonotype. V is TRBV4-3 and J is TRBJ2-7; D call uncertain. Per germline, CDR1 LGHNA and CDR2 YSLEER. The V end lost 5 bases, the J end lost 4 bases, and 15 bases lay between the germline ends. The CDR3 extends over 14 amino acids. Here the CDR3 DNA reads TGCGCCAGCAGCTCATCCCCAAATCGATACGAGCAGTACTTC. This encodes CASSSSPNRYEQYF.

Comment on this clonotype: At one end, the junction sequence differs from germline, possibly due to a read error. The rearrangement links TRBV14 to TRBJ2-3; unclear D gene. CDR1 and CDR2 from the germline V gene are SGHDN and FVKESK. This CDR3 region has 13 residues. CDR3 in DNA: TGTGCCGGCAGCCACGCTGGCTCAGATACGCAGTATTTT. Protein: CAGSHAGSDTQYF.